These 6 T cell receptor beta chains were sequenced from one sample in a study of blood T cell repertoires in COVID-19. Here immunoSEQ multiplex PCR was the method, and the copy in TCRdb shows in-frame clones only, minus some. The sample carries around 320,000 clones, 70% to 90% recorded once. The sequenced sample was peripheral blood. The receptors stem from a woman younger than 45 who had recovered from COVID-19.

As to this clone: Different DNA sequences within this sample yield the same CDR3. The V call is TRBV5-1, the J call TRBJ1-1; D unresolved. The germline V and J ends were trimmed by 4 bases and 1 base, with 8 bases remaining between them. The germline CDR1 and CDR2 sequences are SGHRS and YFSETQ. The CDR3 extends over 13 amino acids. CDR3 sequence reads: CASSLRQNTEAFF. For the CDR3, the DNA is TGCGCCAGCAGCCTCCGACAGAACACTGAAGCTTTCTTT.

The genes are TRBV20-1 and TRBJ1-2, with D tentatively TRBD1 (5 bases). Per the germline V gene, CDR1 is DFQATT and CDR2 is SNEGSKA (reference sequence). Trimming stripped 4 bases from V and 7 bases from J, with 10 bases between. The CDR3 sequence is 11 residues long. The chain's CDR3 is CSATAGFGYTF. CDR3 bases: TGCAGTGCTACAGCAGGGTTTGGCTACACCTTC.

The chain is built from TRBV5-1 and TRBJ2-3, with 12 bases that match TRBD2. CDR3 length: 15 residues. Germline CDR1 reads SGHRS; CDR2 reads YFSETQ. The ends lost 4 bases at V and 3 bases at J; junction bases unmatched: 3. The chain's CDR3 is CASSGGTSGTDTQYF. CDR3 coding DNA: TGCGCCAGCAGCGGGGGGACTAGCGGGACAGATACGCAGTATTTT.

In this sample, this clone turned up once. CDR3 nucleotide sequence: TGTGCCAGCAGCCAAGCGCTAGCGGGGGGGATTGAGCAGTTCTTC. Protein: CASSQALAGGIEQFF. The chain links TRBV3-1 (or the pseudogene TRBV3-2) to TRBJ2-1, with 12 bases fitting TRBD2. Trimming removed 1 base from V and 9 bases from J; junction bases left unmatched: 4. The CDR3 sequence is 15 residues long. Germline V gene data show CDR1 as LGHDT and CDR2 as YNNKEL (reference sequence).

The chain is built from TRBV28 and TRBJ2-7, with D possibly matching TRBD2 (5 bases). Trimming removed 6 bases at V and 3 bases at J, with 9 bases between. CDR3 length: 12 amino acids. Germline values: CDR1 MDHEN, CDR2 SYDVKM. The CDR3 DNA follows: TGTGCCAGCAGACTAGGGATCTACGAGCAGTACTTC. Translating it yields CASRLGIYEQYF.

The rearrangement links TRBV7-2 to TRBJ1-2, with D perhaps matching TRBD1 (5 bases). Between the trimmed V and J ends, which lost 3 bases and 5 bases, there was a span of 10 bases. CDR1 SGHTA and CDR2 FQGNSA come from the germline V gene. CDR3 length: 13 residues. CDR3 sequence reads: CASSLGGIYGYTF. CDR3 coding DNA: TGTGCCAGCAGCTTGGGGGGAATTTATGGCTACACCTTC.